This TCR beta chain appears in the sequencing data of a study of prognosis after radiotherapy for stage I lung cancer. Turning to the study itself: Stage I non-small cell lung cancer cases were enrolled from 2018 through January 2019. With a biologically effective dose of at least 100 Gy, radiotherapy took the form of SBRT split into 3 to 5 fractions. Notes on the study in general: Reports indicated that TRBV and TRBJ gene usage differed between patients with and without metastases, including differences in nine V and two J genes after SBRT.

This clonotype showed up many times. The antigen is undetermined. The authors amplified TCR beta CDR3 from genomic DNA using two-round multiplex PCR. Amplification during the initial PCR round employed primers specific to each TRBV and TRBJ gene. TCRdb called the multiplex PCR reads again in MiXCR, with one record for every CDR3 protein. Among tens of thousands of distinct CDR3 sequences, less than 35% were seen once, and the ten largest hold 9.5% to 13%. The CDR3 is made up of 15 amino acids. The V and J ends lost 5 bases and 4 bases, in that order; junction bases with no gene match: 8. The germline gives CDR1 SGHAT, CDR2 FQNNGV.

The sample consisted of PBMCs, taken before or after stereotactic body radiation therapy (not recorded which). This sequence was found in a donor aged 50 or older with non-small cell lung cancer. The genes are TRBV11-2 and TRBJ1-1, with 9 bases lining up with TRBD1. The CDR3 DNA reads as TGTGCCAGCAGCAAGACAGGGGGGCTAGCCACTGAAGCTTTCTTT. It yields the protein CASSKTGGLATEAFF.